Here is one TCR beta chain with its context. Its antigen remains unknown. Amplification used 60 Vbeta primers and 13 Jbeta primers. Clones were read by immunoSEQ multiplex PCR, and TCRdb kept only the in-frame ones, dropping some. The repertoire has around 100,000 clones, roughly 70% of them found once; the top ten carry roughly 11%. The record originates from a study of cytomegalovirus exposure and HLA in healthy donors. Notes on the study in general: Among TCR beta chains, those listed as cytomegalovirus-associated numbered over 150.

Trimming shortened V by 1 base and J by 5 bases, and 12 bases separated the two germline ends. The germline CDR1 and CDR2 sequences are SGHVS and FNYEAQ. This CDR3 has 15 amino acids. This sequence was found in a man in his forties in good health and CMV-seropositive. The chain links TRBV7-6 to TRBJ1-5; the D gene is possibly TRBD1 (6 bases). Sequenced material: PBMCs. CDR3 bases: TGTGCCAGCAGCTTAGACCAGGGGAGCTATCAGCCCCAGCATTTT. It specifies CASSLDQGSYQPQHF. The variable domain in full, completed from reference TRBV7-6 and TRBJ1-5, reads GAGVSQSPRYKVTKRGQDVALRCDPISGHVSLYWYRQALGQGPEFLTYFNYEAQQDKSGLPNDRFSAERPEGSISTLTIQRTEQRDSAMYRCASSLDQGSYQPQHFGDGTRLSIL.